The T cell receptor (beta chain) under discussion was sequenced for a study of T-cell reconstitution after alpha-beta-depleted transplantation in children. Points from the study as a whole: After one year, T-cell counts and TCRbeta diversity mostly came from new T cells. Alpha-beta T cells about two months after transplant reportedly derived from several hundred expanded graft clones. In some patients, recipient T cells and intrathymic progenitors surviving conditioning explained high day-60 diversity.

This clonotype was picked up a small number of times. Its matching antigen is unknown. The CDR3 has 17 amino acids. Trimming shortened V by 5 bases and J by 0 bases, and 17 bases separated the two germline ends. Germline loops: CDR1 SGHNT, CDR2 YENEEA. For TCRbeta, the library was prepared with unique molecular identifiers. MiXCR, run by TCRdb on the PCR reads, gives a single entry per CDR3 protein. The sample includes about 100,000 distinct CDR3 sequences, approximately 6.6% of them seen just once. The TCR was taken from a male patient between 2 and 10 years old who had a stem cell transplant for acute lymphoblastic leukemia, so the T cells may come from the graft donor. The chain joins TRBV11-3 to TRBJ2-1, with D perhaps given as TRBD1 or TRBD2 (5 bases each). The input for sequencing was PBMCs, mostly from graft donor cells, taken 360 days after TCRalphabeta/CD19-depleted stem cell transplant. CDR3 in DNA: TGTGCCAGCAGCCAAAGGCGAGGGGAGAGCTCCTACAATGAGCAGTTCTTC. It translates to CASSQRRGESSYNEQFF.